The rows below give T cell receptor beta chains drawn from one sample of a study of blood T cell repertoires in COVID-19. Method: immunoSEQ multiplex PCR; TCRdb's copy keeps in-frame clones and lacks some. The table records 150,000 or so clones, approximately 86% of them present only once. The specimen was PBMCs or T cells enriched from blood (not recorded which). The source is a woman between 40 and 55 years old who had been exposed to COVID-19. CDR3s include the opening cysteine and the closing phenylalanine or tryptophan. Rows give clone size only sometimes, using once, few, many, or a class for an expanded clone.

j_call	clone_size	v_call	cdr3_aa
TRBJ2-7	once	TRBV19	CASSIMGSYEQYF
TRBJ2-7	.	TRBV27	CASSYGDSYEQYF
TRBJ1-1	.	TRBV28	CASSIEGAQAFF
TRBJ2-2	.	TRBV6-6	CASMASGGSNTGELFF
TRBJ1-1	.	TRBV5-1	CASSLDGRVGNTEAFF
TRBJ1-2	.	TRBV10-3	CAISTTGGPNGYTF
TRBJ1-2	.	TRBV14	CASSPGSYYGYTF
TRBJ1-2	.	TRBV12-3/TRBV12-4	CASSFRDRGGYTF
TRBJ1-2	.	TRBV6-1	CASSDPDRIANYGYTF
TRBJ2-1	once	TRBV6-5	CASSYSSAGGGYEQFF
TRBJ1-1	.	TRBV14	CASSLGGIAEAFF
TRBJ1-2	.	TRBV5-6	CASSESGQGHYGYTF
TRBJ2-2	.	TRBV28	CASRNLGGTGELFF
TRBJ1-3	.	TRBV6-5	CASSSRGALSGNTIYF
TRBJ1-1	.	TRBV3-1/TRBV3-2	CASSLRGGEAFF
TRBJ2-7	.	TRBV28	CASSLAGHEQYF